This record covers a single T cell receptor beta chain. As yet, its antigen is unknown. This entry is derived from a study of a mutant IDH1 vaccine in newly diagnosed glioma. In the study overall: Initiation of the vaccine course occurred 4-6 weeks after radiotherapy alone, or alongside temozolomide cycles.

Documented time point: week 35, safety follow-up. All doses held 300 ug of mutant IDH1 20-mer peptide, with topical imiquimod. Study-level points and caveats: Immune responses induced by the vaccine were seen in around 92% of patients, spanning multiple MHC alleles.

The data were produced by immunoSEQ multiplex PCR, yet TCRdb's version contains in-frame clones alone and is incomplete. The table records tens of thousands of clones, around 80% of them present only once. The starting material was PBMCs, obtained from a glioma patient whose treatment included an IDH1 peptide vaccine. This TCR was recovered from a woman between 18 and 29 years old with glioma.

In DNA form, the CDR3 reads TGTGCCAGCAGCTTAGAGGCAGGGCCAAATAACTATGGCTACACCTTC. It specifies CASSLEAGPNNYGYTF. This chain joins TRBV11-3 and TRBJ1-2, with a weak D call TRBD1 (5 bases). The CDR3 is 16 amino acids. Trimming took 0 bases from V and 1 from J, leaving 12 bases between them. In germline, CDR1 is SGHNT, CDR2 YENEEA.